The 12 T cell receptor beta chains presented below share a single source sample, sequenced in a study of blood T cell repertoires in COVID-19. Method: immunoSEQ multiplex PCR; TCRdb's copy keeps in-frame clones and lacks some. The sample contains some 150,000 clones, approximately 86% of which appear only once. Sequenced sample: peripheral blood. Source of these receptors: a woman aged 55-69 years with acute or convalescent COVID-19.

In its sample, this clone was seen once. CDR3 in amino acids: CAIGRQDTGELFF. CDR3 sequence (DNA): TGTGCCATCGGCCGACAGGACACCGGGGAGCTGTTTTTT. This sequence joins TRBV19 and TRBJ2-2, with a possible D match to TRBD1 (6 bases). V lost 10 bases and J 3 bases, leaving 12 bases between the germline ends. The CDR3 extends over 13 amino acids. Germline V gene data show CDR1 as LNHDA and CDR2 as SQIVND (reference sequence).

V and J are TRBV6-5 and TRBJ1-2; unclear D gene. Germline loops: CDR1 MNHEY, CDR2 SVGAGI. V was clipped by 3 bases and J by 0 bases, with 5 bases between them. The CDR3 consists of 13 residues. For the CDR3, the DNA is TGTGCCAGCAGTTATTATGCTAACTATGGCTACACCTTC. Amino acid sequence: CASSYYANYGYTF.

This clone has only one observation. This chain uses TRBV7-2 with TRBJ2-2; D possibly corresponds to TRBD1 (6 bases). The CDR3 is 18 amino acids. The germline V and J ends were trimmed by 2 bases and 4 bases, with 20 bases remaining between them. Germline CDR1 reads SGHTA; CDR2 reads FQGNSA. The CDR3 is CASSLRSEDRKSTGELFF. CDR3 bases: TGTGCCAGCAGCTTACGAAGTGAGGACAGAAAGTCCACCGGGGAGCTGTTTTTT.

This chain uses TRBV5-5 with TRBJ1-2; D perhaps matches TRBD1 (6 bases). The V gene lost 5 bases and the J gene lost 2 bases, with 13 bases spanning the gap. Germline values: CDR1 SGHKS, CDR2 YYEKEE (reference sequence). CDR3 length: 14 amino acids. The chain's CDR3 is CASRPGQINYGYTF. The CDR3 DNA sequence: TGTGCCAGCAGACCCGGACAGATAAACTATGGCTACACCTTC.

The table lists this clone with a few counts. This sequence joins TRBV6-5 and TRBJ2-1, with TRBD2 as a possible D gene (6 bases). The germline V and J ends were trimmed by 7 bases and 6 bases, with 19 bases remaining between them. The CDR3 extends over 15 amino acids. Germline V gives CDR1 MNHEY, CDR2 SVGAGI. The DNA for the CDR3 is TGTGCCAGCACCTCCGGACTAATCAATGGCAATGAGCAGTTCTTC. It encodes CASTSGLINGNEQFF.

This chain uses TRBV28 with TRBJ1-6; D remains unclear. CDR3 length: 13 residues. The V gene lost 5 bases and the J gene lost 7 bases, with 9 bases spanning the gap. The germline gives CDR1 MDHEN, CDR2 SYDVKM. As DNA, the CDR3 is TGTGCCAGCAGTCGGGGAGGCAATTCACCCCTCCACTTT. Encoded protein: CASSRGGNSPLHF.

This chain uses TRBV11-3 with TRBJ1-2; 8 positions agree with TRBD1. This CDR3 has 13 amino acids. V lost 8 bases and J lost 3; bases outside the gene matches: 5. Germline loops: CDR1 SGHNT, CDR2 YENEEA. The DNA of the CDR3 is TGTGCCAGCTCAGGGGGCGCAGACTATGGCTACACCTTC. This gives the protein CASSGGADYGYTF.

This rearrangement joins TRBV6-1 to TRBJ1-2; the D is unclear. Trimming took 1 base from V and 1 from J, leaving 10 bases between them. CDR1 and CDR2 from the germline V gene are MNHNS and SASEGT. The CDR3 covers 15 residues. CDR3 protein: CASSEVPGDNYGYTF. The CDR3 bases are TGTGCCAGCAGTGAAGTTCCGGGAGATAACTATGGCTACACCTTC.

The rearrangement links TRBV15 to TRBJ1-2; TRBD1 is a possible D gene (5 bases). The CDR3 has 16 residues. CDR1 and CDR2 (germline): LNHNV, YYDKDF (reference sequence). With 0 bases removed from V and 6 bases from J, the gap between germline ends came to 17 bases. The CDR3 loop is CATSRDLQPSRDGYTF. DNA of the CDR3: TGTGCCACCAGCAGAGATCTACAGCCTTCCAGGGATGGCTACACCTTC.

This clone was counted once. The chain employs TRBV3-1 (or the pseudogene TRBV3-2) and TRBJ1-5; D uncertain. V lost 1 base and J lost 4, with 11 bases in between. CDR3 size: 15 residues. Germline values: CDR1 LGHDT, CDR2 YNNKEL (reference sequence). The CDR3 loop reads CASSQVGRENQPQHF. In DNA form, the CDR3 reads TGTGCCAGCAGCCAAGTAGGGAGGGAGAATCAGCCCCAGCATTTT.

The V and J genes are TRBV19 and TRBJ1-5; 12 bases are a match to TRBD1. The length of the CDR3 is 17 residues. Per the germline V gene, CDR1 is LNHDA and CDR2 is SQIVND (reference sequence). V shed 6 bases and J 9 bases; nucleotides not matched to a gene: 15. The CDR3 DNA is TGTGCCAGTAGAACACCGCCGGGACAGGGGGCTGGATTGCCCCAGCATTTT. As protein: CASRTPPGQGAGLPQHF. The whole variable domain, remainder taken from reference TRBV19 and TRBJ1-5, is DGGITQSPKYLFRKEGQNVTLSCEQNLNHDAMYWYRQDPGQGLRLIYYSQIVNDFQKGDIAEGYSVSREKKESFPLTVTSAQKNPTAFYLCASRTPPGQGAGLPQHFGDGTRLSIL.

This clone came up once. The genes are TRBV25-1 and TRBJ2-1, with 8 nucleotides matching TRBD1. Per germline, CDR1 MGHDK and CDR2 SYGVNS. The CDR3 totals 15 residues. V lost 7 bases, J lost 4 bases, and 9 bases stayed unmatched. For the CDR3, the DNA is TGTGCCAGCACATATGACAGGGGAGGATACAATGAGCAGTTCTTC. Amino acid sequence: CASTYDRGGYNEQFF. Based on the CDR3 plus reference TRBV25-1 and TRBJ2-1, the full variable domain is EADIYQTPRYLVIGTGKKITLECSQTMGHDKMYWYQQDPGMELHLIHYSYGVNSTEKGDLSSESTVSRIRTEHFPLTLESARPSHTSQYLCASTYDRGGYNEQFFGPGTRLTVL.